This is a list of T cell receptor beta chains from one sample in a study of human T cells and chemical hapten exposure. MiXCR, applied by TCRdb to the reads, yields one record per CDR3 protein. Of 95,000 to 150,000 distinct CDR3 sequences in the sample, more than 8.5% are singletons; the top ten hold 1.1% to 1.5%. The sample comprised whole blood. These receptors came from a human donor in good health. Some clones in this sample may be carry-over from other donors' samples. CDR3s include the opening cysteine and the closing phenylalanine or tryptophan. A D gene is named only where the DNA matches it firmly. Clone size, where shown, is once, few, many, or a class for clones that have expanded.

many	NA	TRBV7-9	TRBJ1-5	CASSLDGGVNQPQHF	TGTGCCAGCAGCCTAGATGGGGGGGTCAATCAGCCCCAGCATTTT
few	NA	TRBV10-3	TRBJ2-3	CAISDGTRPSTDTQYF	TGTGCCATCAGTGATGGGACAAGACCTAGCACAGATACGCAGTATTTT
few	NA	TRBV29-1	TRBJ2-4	CSVETGRALAKNIQYF	TGCAGCGTTGAAACGGGAAGGGCCCTAGCCAAAAACATTCAGTACTTC
few	TRBD2	TRBV5-4	TRBJ2-7	CASSLDAAGGYEQYF	TGTGCCAGCAGCTTGGATGCAGCGGGAGGCTACGAGCAGTACTTC
NA	NA	TRBV27	TRBJ2-7	CASSLVWGSYEQYF	TGTGCCAGCAGTTTAGTCTGGGGGTCCTACGAGCAGTACTTC
NA	NA	TRBV20-1	TRBJ2-1	CSARGPREQFF	TGCAGTGCTAGAGGGCCCAGGGAGCAGTTCTTC
many	TRBD1	TRBV18	TRBJ2-1	CASSPLGTGHNEQFF	TGTGCCAGCTCACCACTGGGGACAGGACACAATGAGCAGTTCTTC
few	TRBD2	TRBV20-1	TRBJ2-3	CSAPRLAGGPDTQYF	TGCAGTGCTCCTCGACTAGCGGGAGGTCCAGATACGCAGTATTTT
NA	NA	TRBV2	TRBJ1-2	CASSEGVQLGGYTF	TGTGCCAGCAGTGAAGGCGTACAGCTAGGGGGCTACACCTTC
few	NA	TRBV10-2	TRBJ2-6	CASSESGQPWANVLTF	TGCGCCAGCAGTGAGTCAGGACAGCCTTGGGCCAACGTCCTGACTTTC
many	NA	TRBV29-1	TRBJ2-7	CSVVVLAASEQYF	TGCAGCGTTGTTGTATTAGCGGCCTCCGAGCAGTACTTC
many	TRBD2	TRBV6-2/TRBV6-3	TRBJ2-1	CASSYSRGDNEQFF	TGTGCCAGCAGTTACTCGCGGGGGGACAATGAGCAGTTCTTC
few	NA	TRBV3-1	TRBJ2-7	CASSPHRGPDEQYF	TGTGCCAGCAGCCCCCATCGCGGCCCGGACGAGCAGTACTTC
many	NA	TRBV6-5	TRBJ1-2	CASSPGTGNYGYTF	TGTGCCAGCAGTCCCGGAACAGGGAACTATGGCTACACCTTC
NA	TRBD2	TRBV10-3	TRBJ2-3	CAISELSSGGTSTDTQYF	TGTGCCATCAGTGAGTTGTCTAGCGGGGGGACTAGCACAGATACGCAGTATTTT
few	NA	TRBV29-1	TRBJ1-1	CSGAERQVVTEAFF	TGCAGCGGTGCCGAAAGACAGGTAGTCACTGAAGCTTTCTTT
NA	NA	TRBV4-3	TRBJ2-1	CASSPELYNEQFF	TGCGCCAGCAGCCCCGAACTCTACAATGAGCAGTTCTTC
few	TRBD2	TRBV10-2	TRBJ2-3	CASSEWGLADSTDTQYF	TGCGCCAGCAGTGAGTGGGGACTAGCAGATAGCACAGATACGCAGTATTTT
NA	TRBD1	TRBV5-6	TRBJ2-5	CASSTGTGVSQETQYF	TGTGCCAGCAGCACAGGGACAGGGGTGTCCCAAGAGACCCAGTACTTC
many	TRBD2	TRBV12-3/TRBV12-4	TRBJ2-3	CASSATSGGTDTQYF	TGTGCCAGCAGTGCCACTAGCGGGGGCACAGATACGCAGTATTTT
many	NA	TRBV24-1	TRBJ1-2	CATSDKTGTGYTF	TGTGCCACCAGTGATAAAACAGGGACTGGCTACACCTTC
once	TRBD1	TRBV7-2	TRBJ2-5	CASSSTGTGGETQYF	TGTGCCAGCAGCTCAACCGGGACAGGGGGAGAGACCCAGTACTTC
NA	TRBD2	TRBV5-4	TRBJ2-2	CASSSLAGENTGELFF	TGTGCCAGCAGCTCCCTAGCGGGGGAGAACACCGGGGAGCTGTTTTTT
few	TRBD1	TRBV7-8	TRBJ1-5	CASSLGRQGSNQPQHF	TGTGCCAGCAGCTTAGGACGACAGGGTAGCAATCAGCCCCAGCATTTT
many	TRBD2	TRBV7-2	TRBJ2-7	CASSLAASGDSYEQYF	TGTGCCAGCAGCTTAGCGGCTAGCGGGGACTCCTACGAGCAGTACTTC
few	NA	TRBV4-1	TRBJ2-5	CASSPGNQGTGETQYF	TGCGCCAGCAGCCCCGGGAACCAGGGGACGGGGGAGACCCAGTACTTC
few	NA	TRBV14	TRBJ1-1	CASSQKVTGTEAFF	TGTGCCAGCAGCCAAAAGGTGACGGGGACTGAAGCTTTCTTT
NA	NA	TRBV19	TRBJ1-1	CASSIKGPKTNTEAFF	TGTGCCAGTAGTATAAAGGGGCCCAAGACGAACACTGAAGCTTTCTTT
many	NA	TRBV5-6	TRBJ2-7	CASSLGAGGAYEQYF	TGTGCCAGCAGCTTGGGGGCAGGGGGGGCCTACGAGCAGTACTTC
few	NA	TRBV7-2	TRBJ1-1	CASSSEPGQLNTEAFF	TGTGCCAGCAGTTCCGAACCTGGACAGCTTAACACTGAAGCTTTCTTT
few	TRBD1	TRBV4-1	TRBJ2-5	CASSQEQGQETQYF	TGCGCCAGCAGCCAAGAACAGGGGCAAGAGACCCAGTACTTC
NA	TRBD1	TRBV29-1	TRBJ1-6	CSVEDRDSQSSYNSPLHF	TGCAGCGTTGAAGATCGGGACAGCCAGAGCTCCTATAATTCACCCCTCCACTTT
NA	NA	TRBV19	TRBJ1-1	CASSVRANTEAFF	TGTGCCAGTAGCGTCAGGGCGAACACTGAAGCTTTCTTT
few	NA	TRBV6-6	TRBJ1-5	CASSFGLGPQHF	TGTGCCAGCAGTTTCGGCCTGGGGCCCCAGCATTTT
many	NA	TRBV19	TRBJ2-6	CASSTTGTSANVLTF	TGTGCCAGTAGCACTACAGGGACTTCGGCCAACGTCCTGACTTTC
NA	TRBD1	TRBV5-1	TRBJ2-3	CASSQGQGPDTQYF	TGCGCCAGCAGCCAGGGACAGGGGCCAGATACGCAGTATTTT
many	NA	TRBV6-2/TRBV6-3	TRBJ2-1	CASSYVLARHEQFF	TGTGCCAGCAGTTACGTCCTAGCTAGGCATGAGCAGTTCTTC
NA	NA	TRBV6-2/TRBV6-3	TRBJ2-5	CASSYSAGTQYF	TGTGCCAGCAGTTACTCGGCAGGGACCCAGTACTTC
many	TRBD1	TRBV7-6	TRBJ2-7	CASSPLGGQGGDEQYF	TGTGCCAGCAGCCCGCTAGGGGGACAGGGCGGCGACGAGCAGTACTTC
many	TRBD1	TRBV20-1	TRBJ1-2	CSVMTGGNYGYTF	TGCAGTGTCATGACAGGGGGCAACTATGGCTACACCTTC
many	NA	TRBV20-1	TRBJ1-1	CSALPRLTNTEAFF	TGCAGTGCTCTGCCCCGACTGACGAACACTGAAGCTTTCTTT
many	NA	TRBV5-6	TRBJ1-1	CASAKGDGPLNTEAFF	TGTGCCAGCGCCAAAGGAGACGGGCCTCTGAACACTGAAGCTTTCTTT
few	TRBD1	TRBV27	TRBJ2-5	CASSLPGTEETQYF	TGTGCCAGCAGTTTACCGGGGACAGAAGAGACCCAGTACTTC
few	NA	TRBV7-9	TRBJ2-2	CASSPGVGELFF	TGTGCCAGCAGCCCCGGCGTCGGGGAGCTGTTTTTT
many	TRBD2	TRBV5-4	TRBJ2-6	CASSLAHRASGSSGANVLTF	TGTGCCAGCAGCTTGGCCCATAGGGCTAGCGGGAGCTCTGGGGCCAACGTCCTGACTTTC
few	TRBD2	TRBV5-1	TRBJ2-1	CASSLLAGTYNEQFF	TGCGCCAGCAGCTTACTAGCGGGGACCTACAATGAGCAGTTCTTC
many	NA	TRBV21-1	TRBJ2-5	CASSKALVGKNSIRFQETQYF	TGTGCCAGCAGCAAAGCGCTGGTAGGAAAAAACAGTATTCGGTTTCAGGAGACCCAGTACTTC
few	NA	TRBV21-1	TRBJ2-3	CASSKKGLAGVGQLTDTQYF	TGTGCCAGCAGCAAAAAAGGACTAGCGGGAGTTGGCCAGCTCACAGATACGCAGTATTTT
NA	NA	TRBV15	TRBJ2-3	CATSRDPGPSSTDTQYF	TGTGCCACCAGCAGGGATCCGGGGCCTTCTAGCACAGATACGCAGTATTTT
NA	NA	TRBV19	TRBJ2-6	CASRRTAFASGANVLTF	TGTGCCAGTAGGAGGACAGCCTTTGCCTCTGGGGCCAACGTCCTGACTTTC
NA	TRBD1	TRBV6-5	TRBJ2-3	CASSGQGAADTQYF	TGTGCCAGCAGTGGACAGGGGGCGGCGGATACGCAGTATTTT
many	NA	TRBV29-1	TRBJ1-5	CSVEGHRYSNQPQHF	TGCAGCGTTGAGGGACACCGATATAGCAATCAGCCCCAGCATTTT